Following are 13 T cell receptor beta chains from one sample sequenced in a study of cytomegalovirus exposure and HLA in healthy donors. The PCR had 60 Vbeta and 13 Jbeta primers. Data came from immunoSEQ multiplex PCR; TCRdb stores just in-frame clones and leaves some out. Of 150,000 or so clones in the sample, 84% were seen once. Sequencing was done on a sample of PBMCs. These receptors were taken from a boy between 2 and 15 years old in good health and CMV-seronegative.

The gene calls are TRBV5-1 and TRBJ2-4; D possibly corresponds to TRBD1 (6 bases). Per germline, CDR1 SGHRS and CDR2 YFSETQ. CDR3 size: 17 residues. The germline V and J ends were trimmed by 4 bases and 0 bases, with 17 bases remaining between them. CDR3 sequence reads: CASSAQTGPLAKNIQYF. CDR3 sequence (DNA): TGCGCCAGCAGCGCCCAGACAGGACCCTTAGCCAAAAACATTCAGTACTTC.

CDR3 nucleotide sequence: TGTGCCCCGGGGGATGGTTCCTACGAGCAGTACTTC. It translates to CAPGDGSYEQYF. The rearrangement joins TRBV6-5 to TRBJ2-7; D perhaps matches TRBD2 (6 bases). Germline CDR1 MNHEY, CDR2 SVGAGI. The CDR3 loop spans 12 amino acids. Trimming took off 11 bases at V and 1 base at J, with 12 bases between the two ends.

V gene TRBV4-2 combines with J gene TRBJ1-1, with 9 bases identical to TRBD1. Losses at the gene ends were 0 bases for V and 5 bases for J; bases not matched to a gene: 10. CDR1 is LGHNA and CDR2 is YNFKEQ in the germline V gene. This CDR3 comprises 17 residues. The CDR3 DNA is TGTGCCAGCAGCCAAGATTTGGTACAGGGGGCCTTTACTGAAGCTTTCTTT. It specifies CASSQDLVQGAFTEAFF.

The chain combines TRBV9 with TRBJ2-3; tentatively, D is TRBD1 (6 bases). The V gene's germline CDR1 is SGDLS and CDR2 YYNGEE. This CDR3 has 16 residues. Trimming removed 4 bases at V and 1 base at J, with 16 bases between. CDR3 nucleotide sequence: TGTGCCAGCAGCCCCGACAGGAATCAACGCACAGATACGCAGTATTTT. Amino acid sequence: CASSPDRNQRTDTQYF.

V and J are TRBV6-5 and TRBJ1-4; D gene ambiguous. This CDR3 has 15 residues. Germline V gives CDR1 MNHEY, CDR2 SVGAGI. Between the trimmed V and J ends, which lost 0 bases and 7 bases, there was a span of 12 bases. This CDR3 reads CASSYSGPAGEKLFF. Written as DNA, the CDR3 is TGTGCCAGCAGTTACTCAGGGCCCGCGGGTGAAAAACTGTTTTTT.

The chain carries TRBV19 and TRBJ2-7, with 9 bases that match TRBD2. J gave up 0 bases and V 4 bases, and 10 bases lay outside the gene matches. Per germline, CDR1 LNHDA and CDR2 SQIVND (reference sequence). This CDR3 has 17 residues. CDR3 sequence reads: CASSKLVLAGSSYEQYF. CDR3 coding DNA: TGTGCCAGTAGTAAACTAGTCCTAGCGGGAAGCTCCTACGAGCAGTACTTC.

This sequence joins TRBV2 and TRBJ2-3; weak D call: TRBD1 (6 bases). CDR3 size: 15 residues. Per germline, CDR1 SNHLY and CDR2 FYNNEI. V dropped 4 bases and J dropped 2 bases, with 13 bases sitting between them. The CDR3 sequence: CASSGTDRSTDTQYF. DNA for the CDR3: TGTGCCAGCAGTGGGACCGACAGGTCCACAGATACGCAGTATTTT.

In its sample, this clone was seen once. The chain is built from TRBV7-9 and TRBJ1-3, with TRBD1 identical over 8 bases. Germline CDR1 and CDR2: SEHNR and FQNEAQ (reference sequence). The CDR3 covers 15 residues. The junction had 7 bases not matched to a gene; V was cut back by 5 bases and J by 4 bases. The CDR3 nucleotides are TGTGCCAGCAGCACGGACAGGGAGGCGGGAAACACCATATATTTT. Protein sequence: CASSTDREAGNTIYF. Filled out from reference TRBV7-9 and TRBJ1-3, the complete variable domain reads DTGVSQNPRHKITKRGQNVTFRCDPISEHNRLYWYRQTLGQGPEFLTYFQNEAQLEKSRLLSDRFSAERPKGSFSTLEIQRTEQGDSAMYLCASSTDREAGNTIYFGEGSWLTVV.

This rearrangement joins TRBV28 to TRBJ1-1; D is perhaps TRBD1 (5 bases). V lost 8 bases, J lost 3 bases, and 16 bases lay in between. The CDR3 sequence is 14 residues long. The V gene's germline CDR1 is MDHEN and CDR2 SYDVKM. CDR3 sequence: CASLIFGAYTEAFF. CDR3 bases: TGTGCCAGCCTTATCTTTGGGGCCTACACTGAAGCTTTCTTT.

A few counts support this clone. The chain is built from TRBV19 and TRBJ2-5; 11 positions agree with TRBD1. CDR1 and CDR2 (germline): LNHDA, SQIVND (reference sequence). This CDR3 contains 15 residues. The V gene end was trimmed by 3 bases and the J gene end by 2 bases; junction bases not matched to a gene: 2. The CDR3 bases are TGTGCCAGTAGTATTTGGGACAGGGGGCAAGAGACCCAGTACTTC. Its translation is CASSIWDRGQETQYF.

The chain links TRBV4-1 to TRBJ2-5, with 7 bases identical to TRBD1. This CDR3 contains 16 residues. The J segment lost 1 base and the V segment lost 4 bases, leaving 9 bases of the junction unmatched. Germline V CDR1 and CDR2: MGHRA, YSYEKL. The DNA for the CDR3 is TGCGCCAGCAGCCCCCCCCGGACAGGCCGCCAAGAGACCCAGTACTTC. This gives the protein CASSPPRTGRQETQYF.

V is TRBV5-1 and J is TRBJ2-1, with 11 positions matching TRBD2. This CDR3 contains 15 residues. Per germline, CDR1 SGHRS and CDR2 YFSETQ. The J segment lost 7 bases and the V segment lost 0 bases, leaving 3 bases of the junction unmatched. CDR3 sequence reads: CASSLVTSGSNEQFF. As DNA, the CDR3 is TGCGCCAGCAGCTTGGTAACTAGCGGGAGTAATGAGCAGTTCTTC.

V usage is TRBV15 and J usage is TRBJ2-1, with D possibly TRBD2 on 6 matching bases. Per the germline V gene, CDR1 is LNHNV and CDR2 is YYDKDF (reference sequence). V lost 5 bases, J lost 3 bases, and 17 bases lay in between. The length of the CDR3 is 16 residues. The DNA for the CDR3 is TGTGCCACCAGCGGTGAGAGCGGGTTATTCTACAATGAGCAGTTCTTC. Translated, it gives CATSGESGLFYNEQFF.